This record covers a single T cell receptor beta chain. What this receptor recognizes is not known. Base-call qualities are not available, and no considerably larger clone is one nucleotide away. This specimen comes from a study of cytotoxic CD8 clonotypes in ibrutinib-treated CLL (dated by TCRdb to about 2021). General notes on the study: In this cohort, more than 14 patients were treatment-naive and approximately twelve were relapsed/refractory, while some 17 had unmutated IGHV. Partial responses were observed in some 24 patients and complete responses in 2; after a median follow-up of 68 months, remission was maintained in approximately 15 patients and progression was observed in roughly 12. Samples at response were collected after a median of about 13 months of treatment, with a range of about 6 to 40 months. Samples averaged roughly 280,000 productive templates and approximately 100,000 productive rearrangements. Of the roughly 79 people in the trial, roughly 27 had longitudinal samples available. Cryopreserved peripheral blood mononuclear cells were obtained before treatment, at response, and at either sustained remission or disease progression. Overall study outcomes, separate from this receptor: At baseline, clonality was higher than in age-matched healthy donors and showed a strong correlation with circulating CD8+ T-cell counts. Clonality increased at ibrutinib response, stayed stable in sustained remission, and fell back toward baseline at progression. Sampling times were not matched between sustained-remission and progressing patients, and lymph node repertoires were not studied. Public clonotypes were found to be uncommon and were observed to contract or remain stable during treatment; the increase in clonality was shown to reflect expansion of private clonotypes at ibrutinib response.

Around 1.8 micrograms of genomic DNA were extracted from cryopreserved PBMCs for TCR beta library preparation. High-throughput TCR beta sequencing was performed on longitudinal blood samples from CLL patients receiving ibrutinib monotherapy. Patients were enrolled in a phase 2 open-label single-center ibrutinib monotherapy trial. The goal of deep resolution MiSeq sequencing was a depth between 1 in 1 million and 1 in 200,000 T cells, and coverage averaged 10x per clonotype. The immunoSEQ hsTCRB Kit was used to generate TCR beta libraries. The paper's processing steps were these. Data were analyzed with ImmunoSEQ Data Assistant and ImmunoSEQ Analyzer, with V, D and J genes assigned per IMGT definitions. Clonality, which ranges from 0 to 1, was calculated by subtracting the normalized Shannon entropy of productive rearrangement frequencies from one. Public clonotype analysis was restricted to overrepresented clonotypes comprising at least 0.05% of each patient's repertoire. Thirteen age-matched healthy donor repertoires from immuneACCESS were used as controls for clonality. Imported from immuneACCESS, the table was reduced by TCRdb to in-frame sequences with V and J called. These copies leave out some clones; in studies compared against another copy, an unresolved V gene accounts for under half, and the cause of the remainder is not known. V and J calls and clone size follow that table, whereas D and trimming were derived from the DNA. In all, the sample holds tens of thousands of clones, and nearly 80% of those were seen once. The top ten clones comprise about 10% of the sample.

From cysteine to phenylalanine, the CDR3 is 15 amino acids long. The CDR3 DNA has 45 bases and is translated from base 1. V trim: 0 bases; J trim: 3 bases; unmatched bases: 2. For CDR1 and CDR2, the germline V gene lists SGHRS and YFSETQ. The TCR sequence derives from a human donor with chronic lymphocytic leukemia. The sample here was PBMCs, taken before ibrutinib treatment. The rearrangement joined TRBV5-1 to TRBJ2-7; TRBD2 fits 11 bases in the junction. The CDR3 corresponds to CASSLELAGDYEQYF. The nucleotide sequence reads as follows: TGCGCCAGCAGCTTGGAACTAGCGGGAGACTACGAGCAGTACTTC.